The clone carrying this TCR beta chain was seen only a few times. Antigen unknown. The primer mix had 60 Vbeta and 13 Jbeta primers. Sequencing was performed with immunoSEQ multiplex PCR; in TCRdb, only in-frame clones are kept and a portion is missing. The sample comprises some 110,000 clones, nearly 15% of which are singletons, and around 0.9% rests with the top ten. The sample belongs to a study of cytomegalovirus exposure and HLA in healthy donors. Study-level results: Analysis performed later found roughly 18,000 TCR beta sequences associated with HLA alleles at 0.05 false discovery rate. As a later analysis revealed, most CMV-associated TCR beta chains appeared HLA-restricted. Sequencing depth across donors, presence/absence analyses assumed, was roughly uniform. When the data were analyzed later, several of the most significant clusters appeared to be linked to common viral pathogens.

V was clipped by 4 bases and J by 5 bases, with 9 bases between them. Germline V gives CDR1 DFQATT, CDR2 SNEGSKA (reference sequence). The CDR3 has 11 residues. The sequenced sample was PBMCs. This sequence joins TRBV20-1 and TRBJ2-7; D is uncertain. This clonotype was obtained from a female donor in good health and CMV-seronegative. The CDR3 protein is CSATFYDEQYF. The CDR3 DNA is TGCAGTGCTACCTTCTACGACGAGCAGTACTTC.